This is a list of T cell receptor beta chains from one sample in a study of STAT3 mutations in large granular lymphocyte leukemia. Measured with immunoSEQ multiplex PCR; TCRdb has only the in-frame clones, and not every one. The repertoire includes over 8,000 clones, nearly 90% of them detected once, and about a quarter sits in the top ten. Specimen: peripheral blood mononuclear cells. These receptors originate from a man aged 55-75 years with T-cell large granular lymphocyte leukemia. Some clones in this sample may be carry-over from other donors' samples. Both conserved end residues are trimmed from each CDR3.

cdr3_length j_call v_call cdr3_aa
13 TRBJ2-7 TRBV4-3 ASSPGLAGVDEQY
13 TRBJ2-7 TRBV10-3 AIRESGSGTYEQY
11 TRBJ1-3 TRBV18 ASSPGGERTIY
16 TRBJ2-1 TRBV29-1 SVEGVAGGPGTYNEQF
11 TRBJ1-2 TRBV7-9 ASSSTGKPGYT
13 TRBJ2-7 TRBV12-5 ASGPRPTGSYEQY
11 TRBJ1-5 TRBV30 AWSPHRNQPQH
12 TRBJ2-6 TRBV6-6 ASSYSLGANVLT
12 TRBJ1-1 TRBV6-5 ASIPGGRIAEAF
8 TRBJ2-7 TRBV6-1 RAGAHEQY